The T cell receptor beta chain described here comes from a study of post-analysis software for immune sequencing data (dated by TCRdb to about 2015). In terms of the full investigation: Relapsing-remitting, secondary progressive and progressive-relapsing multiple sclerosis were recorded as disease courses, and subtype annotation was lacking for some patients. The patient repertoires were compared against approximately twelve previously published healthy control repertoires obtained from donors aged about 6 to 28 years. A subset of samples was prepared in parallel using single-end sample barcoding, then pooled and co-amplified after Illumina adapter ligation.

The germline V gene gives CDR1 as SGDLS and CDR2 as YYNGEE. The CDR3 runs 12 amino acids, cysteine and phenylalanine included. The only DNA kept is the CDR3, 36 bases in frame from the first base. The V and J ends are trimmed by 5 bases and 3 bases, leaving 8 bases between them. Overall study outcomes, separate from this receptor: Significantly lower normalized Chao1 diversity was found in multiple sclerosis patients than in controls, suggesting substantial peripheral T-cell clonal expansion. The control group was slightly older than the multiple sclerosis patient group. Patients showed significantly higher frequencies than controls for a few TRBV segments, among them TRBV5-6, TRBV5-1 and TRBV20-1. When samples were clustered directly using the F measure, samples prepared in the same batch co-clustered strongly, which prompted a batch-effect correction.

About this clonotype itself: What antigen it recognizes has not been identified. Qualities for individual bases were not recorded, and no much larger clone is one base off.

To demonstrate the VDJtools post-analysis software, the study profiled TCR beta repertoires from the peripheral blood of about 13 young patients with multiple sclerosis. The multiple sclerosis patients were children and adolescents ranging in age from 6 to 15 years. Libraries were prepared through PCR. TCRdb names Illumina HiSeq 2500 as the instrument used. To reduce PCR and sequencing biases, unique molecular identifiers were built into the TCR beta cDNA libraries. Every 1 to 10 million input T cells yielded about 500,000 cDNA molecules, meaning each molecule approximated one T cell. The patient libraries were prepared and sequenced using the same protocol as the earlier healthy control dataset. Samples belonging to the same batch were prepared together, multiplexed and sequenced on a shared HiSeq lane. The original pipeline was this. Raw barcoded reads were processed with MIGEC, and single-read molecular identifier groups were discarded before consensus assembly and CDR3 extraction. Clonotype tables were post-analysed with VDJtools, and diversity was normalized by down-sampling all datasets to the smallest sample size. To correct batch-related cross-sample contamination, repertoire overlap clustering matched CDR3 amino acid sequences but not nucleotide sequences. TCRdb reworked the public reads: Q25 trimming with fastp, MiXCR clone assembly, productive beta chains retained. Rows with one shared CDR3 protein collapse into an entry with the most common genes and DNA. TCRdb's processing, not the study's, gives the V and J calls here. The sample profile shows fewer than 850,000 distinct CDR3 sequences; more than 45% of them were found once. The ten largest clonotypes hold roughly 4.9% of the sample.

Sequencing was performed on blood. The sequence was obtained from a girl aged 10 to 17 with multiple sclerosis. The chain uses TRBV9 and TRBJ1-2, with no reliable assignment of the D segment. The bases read TGTGCCAGCAGTGGTATGGACTATGGCTACACCTTC. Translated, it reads CASSGMDYGYTF. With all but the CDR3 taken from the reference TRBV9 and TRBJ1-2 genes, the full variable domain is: DSGVTQTPKHLITATGQRVTLRCSPRSGDLSVYWYQQSLDQGLQFLIQYYNGEERAKGNILERFSAQQFPDLHSELNLSSLELGDSALYFCASSGMDYGYTFGSGTRLTVV.